These 8 T cell receptor beta chains were sequenced from one sample in a study of cytomegalovirus exposure and HLA in healthy donors. Both 60 Vbeta primers and 13 Jbeta primers went into the PCR. Sequencing used immunoSEQ multiplex PCR; TCRdb keeps in-frame clones, though not all of them. This sample has 98,000 or so clones; 60% to 80% occur once, and the top ten carry over 6%. Sequenced sample: PBMCs. The source of these receptors is a female donor in good health and CMV-seronegative.

The rearrangement joins TRBV6-5 to TRBJ2-5, with a tentative D call TRBD1 (5 bases). The J call may be incorrect, as the DNA end agrees better with TRBJ2-7. CDR1 MNHEY and CDR2 SVGAGI come from the germline V gene. The CDR3 covers 15 residues. The CDR3 region is CASSYSDSAPSEQYF. As DNA, the CDR3 is TGTGCCAGCAGTTACTCCGACAGCGCTCCGTCCGAGCAGTACTTC.

The rearrangement uses TRBV28 and TRBJ1-2; weak D call: TRBD1 (6 bases). CDR3 length equals 15 residues. The germline V gene encodes CDR1 MDHEN and CDR2 SYDVKM. Trimming removed 7 bases at V and 5 bases at J, with 20 bases between. The CDR3 is CASNSRPRGTYGYTF. For the CDR3, the DNA is TGTGCCAGCAACTCCCGCCCCAGGGGAACATATGGCTACACCTTC.

The genes are TRBV7-9 and TRBJ1-2; 7 bases are a match to TRBD1. Germline loops: CDR1 SEHNR, CDR2 FQNEAQ (reference sequence). Trimming took 5 bases from V and 4 from J; bases not matched to a gene: 10. This CDR3 is built from 15 residues. Here the CDR3 reads CASSLGQDFSYGYTF. CDR3 nucleotides: TGTGCCAGCAGCCTCGGACAGGATTTTTCCTATGGCTACACCTTC.

This clone was found a few times. The genes are TRBV30 and TRBJ1-1; 7 nucleotides align to TRBD1. J was trimmed by 1 base and V by 4 bases; bases with no gene match: 6. The CDR3 extends over 14 amino acids. Germline assignment: CDR1 GTSNPN and CDR2 SVGIG (reference sequence). The CDR3 is CAWKTGVGNTEAFF. CDR3 coding DNA: TGTGCCTGGAAAACAGGGGTGGGGAACACTGAAGCTTTCTTT.

This clone appeared a few times. This chain links TRBV6-4 with TRBJ2-4, with 7 bases that match TRBD2. Per germline, CDR1 MRHNA and CDR2 SNTAGT. This CDR3 region has 13 residues. The V segment lost 5 bases and the J segment 8 bases; nucleotides outside the gene matches: 6. Written as DNA, the CDR3 is TGTGCCAGCAGTCGGCAGGGAGGGGACATTCAGTACTTC. It encodes CASSRQGGDIQYF.

This clone was recorded once. CDR3 bases: TGTGCCTGGAGTGTACCCCGGGGGGGGCGGGATACGCAGTATTTT. It is translated as CAWSVPRGGRDTQYF. This chain joins TRBV30 and TRBJ2-3, with 8 positions matching TRBD2. There are 15 residues in the CDR3. The V gene end was trimmed by 0 bases and the J gene end by 6 bases; junction bases not matched to a gene: 8. The germline gives CDR1 GTSNPN, CDR2 SVGIG (reference sequence).

V and J are TRBV7-3 and TRBJ2-5; tentatively, D is TRBD2 (6 bases). Looked up from germline, CDR1 is SGHTA and CDR2 is FQGTGA. The CDR3 totals 15 residues. Deletions cut 2 bases from V and 2 bases from J, with 12 bases between. For the CDR3, the DNA is TGTGCCAGCAGCTTACGCCGGGACTCGCAAGAGACCCAGTACTTC. Amino acid sequence: CASSLRRDSQETQYF.

V usage is TRBV7-3 and J usage is TRBJ2-5; 8 nucleotides match TRBD2. CDR1 and CDR2 (germline): SGHTA, FQGTGA. J lost 4 bases, V lost 5 bases, and 6 bases had no gene match. The CDR3 contains 14 residues. The CDR3 coding sequence is TGTGCCAGCAGCCTCAGCGGGGGCACAGAGACCCAGTACTTC. Amino acid sequence: CASSLSGGTETQYF.